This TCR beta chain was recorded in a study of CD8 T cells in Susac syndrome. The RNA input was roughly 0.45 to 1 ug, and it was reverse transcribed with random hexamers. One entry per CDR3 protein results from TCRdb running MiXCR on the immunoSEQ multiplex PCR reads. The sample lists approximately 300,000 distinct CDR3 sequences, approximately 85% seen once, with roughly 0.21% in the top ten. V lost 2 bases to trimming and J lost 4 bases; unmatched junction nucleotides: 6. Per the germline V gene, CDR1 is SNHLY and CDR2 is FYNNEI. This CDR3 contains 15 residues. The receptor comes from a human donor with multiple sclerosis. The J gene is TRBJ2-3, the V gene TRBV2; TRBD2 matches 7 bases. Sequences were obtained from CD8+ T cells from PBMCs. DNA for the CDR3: TGTGCCAGCAGTGAATCCAGCGGGACCGCAGATACGCAGTATTTT. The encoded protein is CASSESSGTADTQYF.